Described below is a single TCR beta chain sequence and its context. This clonotype was picked up many times. The target of this receptor is not known. The sample holds no much larger clone one base away, and base qualities are not on file. Synovial fluid samples were matched to blood samples from the same ankylosing spondylitis patients. The CDR3 covers 16 residues, taking in both the cysteine and the phenylalanine. The entry retains the CDR3 DNA only, 48 bases that are in frame from base 1. V drops 0 bases and J drops 6 bases, leaving 18 bases in between. This entry comes from a study of CD8 T cells in ankylosing spondylitis (dated by TCRdb to 2016 to 2017). Background on the whole study: T cell receptor beta repertoires were profiled in healthy donors and ankylosing spondylitis patients so that disease-linked TCR variants could be found. Peripheral blood was sampled, and synovial fluid was also collected from ankylosing spondylitis patients. The whole study cohort included over a hundred healthy donors and 20 to 25 ankylosing spondylitis patients. Study-wide findings and limitations: A TCR beta motif of roughly 8 highly homologous amino acid variants appeared characteristic of blood from ankylosing spondylitis patients. The disease-linked clones showed a CD8+ phenotype and occurred at relatively low frequencies in peripheral blood. According to the report, matched synovial fluid samples from ankylosing spondylitis patients were significantly enriched for the disease-linked clones. Some motif variants were previously reported in synovial fluid and blood of reactive arthritis patients, suggesting common disease-initiation mechanisms.

Sequencing relied on an Illumina HiSeq 2500. Quantitative 5'-RACE with molecular barcodes was used to prepare TCR beta libraries. The published analysis was carried out like this. A new computational method based on a probabilistic model of VDJ rearrangement was used to identify disease-linked TCR variants. TCRdb trimmed public reads at Q25 via fastp, called clones via MiXCR and kept in-frame beta chains. Identical CDR3 proteins give one entry, which carries the most common genes and DNA. These V and J calls originate from TCRdb's pipeline instead of the authors' own analysis. The sample table shows about 64,000 distinct CDR3 sequences, and roughly 6.1% are seen once. Of the sample, about 5% is held by the ten largest clones.

The sequenced sample was synovial fluid, either unsorted or a sorted T cell fraction (not recorded which). This TCR was recovered from a male donor with ankylosing spondylitis. The chain was built from TRBV12-3 or TRBV12-4 and TRBJ2-7, with the D gene too uncertain to name. The nucleotide sequence is given as TGTGCCAGCAGTTTAGCGCAGCATCACTGGGCCTCCGAGCAGTACTTC. Protein translation: CASSLAQHHWASEQYF.